Below are 12 T cell receptor beta chains sequenced from a single sample in a study of identical twins. MiXCR was run by TCRdb on the 5' RACE reads, yielding one entry per CDR3 protein. The table lists fewer than 450,000 distinct CDR3 sequences, 7% to 9.5% of them singletons. Source material: naive T cells sorted from blood. The receptor set was obtained from a woman in her forties or fifties in good health.

The chain uses TRBV7-2 and TRBJ2-7, with TRBD2 identical over 10 bases. Losses at the gene ends were 1 base for V and 3 bases for J; bases not matched to a gene: 3. This CDR3 is built from 15 residues. The V gene's germline CDR1 is SGHTA and CDR2 FQGNSA. This CDR3 reads CASSLGTSGYYEQYF. CDR3 sequence (DNA): TGTGCCAGCAGCTTAGGGACTAGCGGATACTACGAGCAGTACTTC.

The chain employs TRBV20-1 and TRBJ1-1, with D tentatively TRBD1 (5 bases). Germline-derived CDR1 and CDR2 are DFQATT and SNEGSKA (reference sequence). The V end lost 1 base, the J end lost 4 bases, and 19 bases lay between the germline ends. The CDR3 loop spans 16 amino acids. CDR3 in amino acids: CSARAGSGGATTEAFF. CDR3 DNA: TGCAGTGCTAGAGCTGGATCGGGAGGGGCTACCACTGAAGCTTTCTTT.

This clonotype occurred many times. V is TRBV30 and J is TRBJ1-2, with D unresolved. This CDR3 contains 10 residues. The germline gives CDR1 GTSNPN, CDR2 SVGIG (reference sequence). Between the trimmed V and J ends, which lost 7 bases and 4 bases, there was a span of 7 bases. In DNA form, the CDR3 reads TGTGCCTTAGGGATCTATGGCTACACCTTC. Translation: CALGIYGYTF.

The chain couples TRBV3-1 to TRBJ2-7; D is possibly TRBD1 or TRBD2 (5 bases each). Germline V gene data show CDR1 as LGHDT and CDR2 as YNNKEL (reference sequence). The CDR3 runs to 13 residues. Trimming pared 3 bases from V and 2 bases from J, leaving 8 bases between. The CDR3 DNA is TGTGCCAGCAGCCAGGGGGAACCCTACGAGCAGTACTTC. Translating gives CASSQGEPYEQYF.

This clonotype occurred a few times. The chain links TRBV5-1 to TRBJ2-1; 7 bases are shared with TRBD2. Losses at the gene ends were 3 bases for V and 6 bases for J; bases not matched to a gene: 9. There are 15 residues in the CDR3. Germline-derived CDR1 and CDR2 are SGHRS and YFSETQ. This chain's CDR3 is CASSSFRGSRNEQFF. DNA of the CDR3: TGCGCCAGCAGCTCTTTTCGCGGGAGTCGCAATGAGCAGTTCTTC.

The chain recombines TRBV20-1 with TRBJ1-1; D not certain. V was trimmed by 1 base and J by 11 bases, leaving 8 bases between them. The CDR3 sequence is 10 residues long. The V gene's germline CDR1 is DFQATT and CDR2 SNEGSKA (reference sequence). CDR3 DNA: TGCAGTGCTAGAGTGTCGAGGGCTTTCTTT. Translating gives CSARVSRAFF.

In its sample, this clonotype was seen a few times. The rearrangement uses TRBV2 and TRBJ2-1; the D is unclear. Germline V gives CDR1 SNHLY, CDR2 FYNNEI. The CDR3 spans 13 residues. Deletions cut 8 bases from V and 1 base from J, with 9 bases between. Written as DNA, the CDR3 is TGTGCCAGCTTACTACCTTCCTACAATGAGCAGTTCTTC. It encodes CASLLPSYNEQFF. The full variable domain, its missing parts supplied by reference TRBV2 and TRBJ2-1, is EPEVTQTPSHQVTQMGQEVILRCVPISNHLYFYWYRQILGQKVEFLVSFYNNEISEKSEIFDDQFSVERPDGSNFTLKIRSTKLEDSAMYFCASLLPSYNEQFFGPGTRLTVL.

The CDR3 protein is CATSRAGPTDTQYF. The CDR3 coding sequence is TGTGCCACCAGCAGGGCGGGGCCAACCGATACGCAGTATTTT. V is TRBV15 and J is TRBJ2-3; the D gene is possibly TRBD2 (6 bases). This CDR3 contains 14 residues. V was shortened by 3 bases and J by 6 bases, with 13 bases between the two germline ends. The germline V gene has CDR1 LNHNV and CDR2 YYDKDF (reference sequence).

The chain has TRBV12-3 or TRBV12-4 and TRBJ1-2; D not resolved. The germline V and J ends were trimmed by 5 bases and 4 bases, with 17 bases remaining between them. The CDR3 is made up of 15 amino acids. CDR3 residues: CASSPLSYSSYGYTF. Here the CDR3 DNA reads TGTGCCAGCAGTCCACTAAGTTACTCCAGCTATGGCTACACCTTC.

This clonotype showed up just a few times. The V gene is TRBV9, the J gene TRBJ2-3; the match to TRBD2 covers 8 bases. The junction had 7 bases not matched to a gene; V was cut back by 1 base and J by 6 bases. Germline V gives CDR1 SGDLS, CDR2 YYNGEE. This CDR3 has 15 amino acids. The CDR3 DNA reads as TGTGCCAGCAGCGTAACCGGGACTAGGGGCGATACGCAGTATTTT. Translation: CASSVTGTRGDTQYF.

This chain joins TRBV20-1 and TRBJ2-1; the match to TRBD2 covers 10 bases. V was clipped by 0 bases and J by 9 bases; unmatched bases: 8. Germline CDR1 reads DFQATT; CDR2 reads SNEGSKA (reference sequence). The CDR3 totals 15 residues. CDR3 coding DNA: TGCAGTGCTAGAGATCCAGCGGGAGGGTTGAGTGAGCAGTTCTTC. It is translated as CSARDPAGGLSEQFF.

Ten or more counts support this clonotype. The chain is built from TRBV4-1 and TRBJ2-3; unclear D gene. The CDR3 loop spans 15 amino acids. CDR1 and CDR2 from the germline V gene are MGHRA and YSYEKL. Trimming removed 0 bases from V and 2 bases from J, with 9 bases in between. CDR3 sequence (DNA): TGCGCCAGCAGCCAAGATGAACTCAACACAGATACGCAGTATTTT. This codes for CASSQDELNTDTQYF.